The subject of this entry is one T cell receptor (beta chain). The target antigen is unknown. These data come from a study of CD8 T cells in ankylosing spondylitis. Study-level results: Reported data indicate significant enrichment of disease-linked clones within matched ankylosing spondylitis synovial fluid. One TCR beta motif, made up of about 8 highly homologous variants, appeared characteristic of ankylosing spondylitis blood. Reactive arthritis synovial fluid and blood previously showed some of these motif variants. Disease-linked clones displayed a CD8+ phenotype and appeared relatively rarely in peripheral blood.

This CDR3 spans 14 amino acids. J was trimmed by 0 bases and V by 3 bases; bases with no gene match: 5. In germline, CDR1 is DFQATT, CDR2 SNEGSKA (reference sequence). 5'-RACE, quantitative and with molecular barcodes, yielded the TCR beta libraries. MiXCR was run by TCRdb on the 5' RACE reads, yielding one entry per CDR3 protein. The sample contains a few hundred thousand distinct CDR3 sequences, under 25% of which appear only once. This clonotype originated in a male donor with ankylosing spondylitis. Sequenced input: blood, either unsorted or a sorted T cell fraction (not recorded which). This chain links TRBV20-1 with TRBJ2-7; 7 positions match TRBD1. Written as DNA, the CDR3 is TGCAGTGCTAGTTGGGACAGACTCTCCTACGAGCAGTACTTC. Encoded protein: CSASWDRLSYEQYF.